The rows below give T cell receptor beta chains drawn from one sample of a study of cytomegalovirus exposure and HLA in healthy donors. Here immunoSEQ multiplex PCR was the method, and the copy in TCRdb shows in-frame clones only, minus some. The sample holds around 100,000 clones. Sequencing was performed on PBMCs. Receptors were obtained from a man aged 35 to 55 in good health and CMV-seronegative. CDR3s include the opening cysteine and the closing phenylalanine or tryptophan. Each record gives: CDR3 protein, V gene, J gene.

CDR3: CASSLLRTDEAFF; V: TRBV27; J: TRBJ1-1
CDR3: CAWKLGGQGDTQYF; V: TRBV30; J: TRBJ2-3
CDR3: CSVELRDRGGDTQYF; V: TRBV29-1; J: TRBJ2-3
CDR3: CASSYSGRTRGELFF; V: TRBV5-4; J: TRBJ2-2
CDR3: CASSGSGGNSPIQYF; V: TRBV5-6; J: TRBJ2-4
CDR3: CASSLGLSASGHNEQFF; V: TRBV11-2; J: TRBJ2-1
CDR3: CASSPDRGQQETQYF; V: TRBV6-5; J: TRBJ2-5
CDR3: CASSYGGLGGATYNEQFF; V: TRBV5-1; J: TRBJ2-1
CDR3: CASSYPPGGSNEKLFF; V: TRBV5-1; J: TRBJ1-4
CDR3: CASSWGRVYSPLHF; V: TRBV19; J: TRBJ1-6
CDR3: CASSYDISSREKLFF; V: TRBV6-5; J: TRBJ1-4
CDR3: CASSVQGYEQYF; V: TRBV6-6; J: TRBJ2-7
CDR3: CASSEGRADEQYF; V: TRBV2; J: TRBJ2-7